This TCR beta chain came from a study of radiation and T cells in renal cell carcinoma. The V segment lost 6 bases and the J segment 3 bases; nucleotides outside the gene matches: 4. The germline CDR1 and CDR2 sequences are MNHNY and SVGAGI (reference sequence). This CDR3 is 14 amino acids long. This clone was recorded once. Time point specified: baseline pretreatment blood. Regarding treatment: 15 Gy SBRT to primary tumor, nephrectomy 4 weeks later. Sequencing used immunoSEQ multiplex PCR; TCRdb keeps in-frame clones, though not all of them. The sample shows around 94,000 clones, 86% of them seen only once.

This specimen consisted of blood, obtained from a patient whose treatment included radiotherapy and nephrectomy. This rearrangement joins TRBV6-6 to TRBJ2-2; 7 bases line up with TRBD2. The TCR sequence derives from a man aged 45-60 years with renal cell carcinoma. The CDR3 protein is CASRLSGDTGELFF. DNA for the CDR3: TGTGCCAGCAGACTCAGCGGGGACACCGGGGAGCTGTTTTTT.